This TCR beta chain was retrieved from a study of OX40 agonist ivuxolimab in advanced cancers. On the study more broadly: Patients got intravenous ivuxolimab at 0.01 to 10 mg/kg every 2 weeks. Among those enrolled, mean age was approximately 62 years (range about 23 to 79) and 82.7% were male.

Germline V gives CDR1 SNHLY, CDR2 FYNNEI. The CDR3 spans 11 residues. Study-level points and caveats: Among expanded peripheral T cells, antigen specificity went undetermined. At 0.1 to 3.0 mg/kg and by week 6, clonal expansion occurred in CD4+ and CD8+ blood T cells.

Repertoires were generated with immunoSEQ multiplex PCR, while TCRdb's copy carries only in-frame clones and drops some. The table shows 66,000 or so clones, with 92% occurring only once. Notes on this clone: Its antigen is currently unknown. The junction departs from the called germline gene at one end, perhaps through a read error.

This chain joins TRBV2 and TRBJ2-7; 8 bases agree with TRBD1. The receptor's source is an adult with an advanced solid tumor such as melanoma, head and neck, liver or kidney cancer. This specimen was CD4+ or CD8+ T cells sorted from blood, taken in a trial of the OX40 agonist ivuxolimab. The DNA of the CDR3 is TGTGCCAGCAGTGAAACCCGGGACAGGTGGTTC. As protein: CASSETRDRWF.